These T cell receptor beta chains were read from a single sample in a study of early T cells in non-severe SARS-CoV-2 infection. Each CDR3 protein is one row after TCRdb ran MiXCR on the 5' RACE reads. The table has about 64,000 distinct CDR3 sequences, 4.9% seen once. Material: whole blood. The source of these receptors is an adult who was a healthcare worker with PCR-confirmed SARS-CoV-2 infection or an uninfected control (not recorded which). CDR3s include the opening cysteine and the closing phenylalanine or tryptophan. D genes are given only for firm matches. Some rows have no size entry. The others give once, few or many, or a class for an expanded clone.

j_gene	d_gene	abundance	v_gene	CDR3nt	CDR3aa
TRBJ1-2	NA	many	TRBV6-2/TRBV6-3	TGTGCCAGCAGTTACTCCGGGACTACTGGGCGGGATGGCTACACCTTC	CASSYSGTTGRDGYTF
TRBJ2-1	NA	many	TRBV11-2	TGTGCCAGCAGCTTGATTAGCGGCGGGAATGAGCAGTTCTTC	CASSLISGGNEQFF
TRBJ1-3	NA	few	TRBV7-9	TGTGCCAGCAGCTTAGGAGGGCTTGGAAACACCATATATTTT	CASSLGGLGNTIYF
TRBJ2-2	TRBD1	many	TRBV5-6	TGTGCCAGCAGCTTGCTGGGACAGGGAAACACCGGGGAGCTGTTTTTT	CASSLLGQGNTGELFF
TRBJ2-2	NA	many	TRBV5-8	TGTGCCAGCAGTGGGGGGATCTGGGCGCTGTTTTTT	CASSGGIWALFF
TRBJ2-1	TRBD2	NA	TRBV5-1	TGCGCCAGCAGCTTGGACCGGGAGGGTGAGCAGTTCTTC	CASSLDREGEQFF
TRBJ1-2	NA	many	TRBV12-3/TRBV12-4	TGTGCCAGCAGTACCGTGGGGGCCCTTTCCCTACGGCATGGCTACACCTTC	CASSTVGALSLRHGYTF
TRBJ2-1	NA	NA	TRBV29-1	TGCAGCGTTGATTTGTTGGGCGGGCCGCACAATGAGCAGTTCTTC	CSVDLLGGPHNEQFF
TRBJ1-2	NA	many	TRBV2	TGTGCCAGCATCAGTAGCAAAGCTAACTATGGCTACACCTTC	CASISSKANYGYTF
TRBJ2-7	NA	few	TRBV28	TGTGCCAGCAGGTCCGCAGAAGGGTTCGGGAACGAGCAGTACTTC	CASRSAEGFGNEQYF
TRBJ1-2	TRBD1	few	TRBV29-1	TGCAGCGCCCGGGACAGGGGGAAGAACGATGGCTACACCTTC	CSARDRGKNDGYTF
TRBJ2-1	TRBD2	few	TRBV9	TGTGCCAGCAGCGTAGGGCTAGCGGGAGAGAACAATGAGCAGTTCTTC	CASSVGLAGENNEQFF
TRBJ2-5	TRBD2	NA	TRBV24-1	TGTGCAACCAGCGGGTTCGGTAGCGGGAACCGTGAGACCCAGTACTTC	CATSGFGSGNRETQYF
TRBJ1-5	TRBD1	many	TRBV6-6	TGTGCCAGCAGTTACGCGATGACAGGGGACGGCAATCAGCCCCAGCATTTT	CASSYAMTGDGNQPQHF
TRBJ2-7	NA	few	TRBV18	TGTGCCAGCTCACCTAATAGCGGTAACGGAGGGGAGCAGTACTTC	CASSPNSGNGGEQYF
TRBJ1-2	NA	NA	TRBV6-5	TGTGCCAGCAGCGACAGTCTTTATGGCTACACCTTC	CASSDSLYGYTF
TRBJ2-1	NA	many	TRBV4-3	TGCGCCAGCAGCCAAGATGGTGATGAATACAATGAGCAGTTCTTC	CASSQDGDEYNEQFF
TRBJ1-5	NA	many	TRBV23-1	TGCGCCAGCAGTCATGGGGTGGGGCAGCCCCAGCATTTT	CASSHGVGQPQHF
TRBJ2-7	TRBD2	many	TRBV27	TGTGCCAGCAGAACCGCACTAGCGGGGAACTACGAGCAGTACTTC	CASRTALAGNYEQYF
TRBJ1-2	NA	few	TRBV7-4	TGTGCCAGCAGCTTATCGTGGCCTGCACCTAACTATGGCTACACCTTC	CASSLSWPAPNYGYTF
TRBJ2-1	TRBD1	NA	TRBV7-2	TGTGCCAGCAGCTCAAGGACAGGAAGGAATTACAATGAGCAGTTCTTC	CASSSRTGRNYNEQFF
TRBJ2-5	NA	few	TRBV12-3/TRBV12-4	TGTGCCAGCAGTTTGGAGGGATCGGGCACCCAGTACTTC	CASSLEGSGTQYF
TRBJ2-2	TRBD2	NA	TRBV5-6	TGTGCCAGCAGCTTGGCCGGGAGGAGGAAGTCAACCGGGGAGCTGTTTTTT	CASSLAGRRKSTGELFF
TRBJ2-5	NA	few	TRBV4-2	TGTGCCAGCAGCCAAGAGAACTACTCCGGGGAGACCCAGTACTTC	CASSQENYSGETQYF
TRBJ1-2	NA	many	TRBV27	TGTGCCAGCAGTTTTATAGGGCAAGCTAACTATGGCTACACCTTC	CASSFIGQANYGYTF
TRBJ2-7	NA	few	TRBV4-1	TGCGCCAGCAGCCAAGTAGCAGGGACCTACGAGCAGTACTTC	CASSQVAGTYEQYF
TRBJ1-1	NA	NA	TRBV7-9	TGTGCCAGCAGCTTTATTCCGGAAGCTGAAGCTTTCTTT	CASSFIPEAEAFF
TRBJ2-1	TRBD2	NA	TRBV18	TGTGCCAGCTCACCCGGGACTACCCAGTTCTTC	CASSPGTTQFF
TRBJ2-3	NA	many	TRBV5-6	TGTGCCAGCAGCTTGGGCAGCGCTAGCACAGATACGCAGTATTTT	CASSLGSASTDTQYF
TRBJ1-5	NA	NA	TRBV6-2/TRBV6-3	TGTGCCAGCAAGGCAGATAGCAATCAGCCCCAGCATTTT	CASKADSNQPQHF
TRBJ2-2	NA	few	TRBV29-1	TGCAGCGTGCCGGGTCCAACTAACACCGGGGAGCTGTTTTTT	CSVPGPTNTGELFF
TRBJ2-1	NA	many	TRBV11-3	TGTGCCAGCAGCTTAGTCGGTACTACCTACAATGAGCAGTTCTTC	CASSLVGTTYNEQFF
TRBJ2-1	TRBD1	many	TRBV7-9	TGTGCCAGCACCCCTAGGATAGGGGGCCACAATGAGCAGTTCTTC	CASTPRIGGHNEQFF
TRBJ1-2	TRBD1	few	TRBV12-3/TRBV12-4	TGTGCCAGCAGTCAGACAGGGGGATCGGCTGGCTACACCTTC	CASSQTGGSAGYTF
TRBJ1-6	NA	many	TRBV20-1	TGCAGTGCTAGTCGGCTGGGGTATCCCCTAGATTCACCCCTCCACTTT	CSASRLGYPLDSPLHF
TRBJ2-1	NA	few	TRBV4-1	TGCGCCAGCAGCCAAGGGGGCCTGACCTACAATGAGCAGTTCTTC	CASSQGGLTYNEQFF
TRBJ1-1	NA	NA	TRBV30	TGTGCCTGGAGCGACAATTTCCGGAGTGAAGCTTTCTTT	CAWSDNFRSEAFF
TRBJ2-1	TRBD1	NA	TRBV7-3	TGTGCCAGCAGCTGGGGGACAGGGCTGAACAATGAGCAGTTCTTC	CASSWGTGLNNEQFF
TRBJ2-2	NA	many	TRBV20-1	TGCAGTGCTAGCAAGACAGCGGTTCTGACCGGGGAGCTGTTTTTT	CSASKTAVLTGELFF
TRBJ2-6	NA	NA	TRBV10-3	TGTGCCATCAGTGAGATATCAGGGGTGGCTGGGGCCAACGTCCTGACTTTC	CAISEISGVAGANVLTF
TRBJ2-1	TRBD2	few	TRBV10-3	TGTGCCATCAGTGAAGGGGCTAGCGGGAGCGGGAATGAGCAGTTCTTC	CAISEGASGSGNEQFF
TRBJ2-7	NA	many	TRBV7-9	TGTGCCAGCAGCCCCTTGAGTGGGAGTCTTCCCGAGCAGTACTTC	CASSPLSGSLPEQYF
TRBJ2-2	TRBD2	few	TRBV3-1	TGTGCCAGCAGCCAACTTGGACTAGCGGGGGTACCACTCACCGGGGAGCTGTTTTTT	CASSQLGLAGVPLTGELFF
TRBJ1-3	NA	many	TRBV6-5	TGTGCCAGCAGTTACGGACAGTTTCCCTCTGGAAACACCATATATTTT	CASSYGQFPSGNTIYF
TRBJ2-7	TRBD1	NA	TRBV7-9	TGTGCCAGCAGCTTAGCCCCGACAGGGGGCCACGAGCAGTACTTC	CASSLAPTGGHEQYF
TRBJ2-1	NA	many	TRBV20-1	TGCAGTGCTAGACCTCAAAGCGGGACACACTACAATGAGCAGTTCTTC	CSARPQSGTHYNEQFF
TRBJ2-3	NA	NA	TRBV5-6	TGTGCCAGCAGCTTAAGGGGTACGCAGTATTTT	CASSLRGTQYF
TRBJ2-7	NA	many	TRBV19	TGTGCCAGTAGTATGAAGGGTTACCACTACGAGCAGTACTTC	CASSMKGYHYEQYF
TRBJ2-5	NA	few	TRBV7-2	TGTGCCAGCAGCCCGAAACGGTACCAAGAGACCCAGTACTTC	CASSPKRYQETQYF
TRBJ2-7	TRBD1	many	TRBV27	TGTGCCAGCAGGGAGACCGGGACAGACTACGAGCAGTACTTC	CASRETGTDYEQYF
TRBJ2-7	TRBD2	NA	TRBV20-1	TGCAGAGCGCCGGGACTAGCGGCGGACGAGCAGTACTTC	CRAPGLAADEQYF
TRBJ2-7	NA	many	TRBV27	TGTGCCAGCAGTCCTCAGGGTTACTACGAGCAGTACTTC	CASSPQGYYEQYF
TRBJ1-4	NA	NA	TRBV9	TGTGCCAGCAGCGCCGCACCAACAGGTGGGGGTGAAAAACTGTTTTTT	CASSAAPTGGGEKLFF
TRBJ2-5	TRBD2	many	TRBV7-2	TGTGCCAGCAGCTTCAGCGGGGACCGAGAGACCCAGTACTTC	CASSFSGDRETQYF
TRBJ1-1	NA	few	TRBV16	TGTGCCAGCAGCCAATCTTCCCCTGGGGGCACTGAAGCTTTCTTT	CASSQSSPGGTEAFF